This entry lists 7 T cell receptor beta chains sequenced from one sample in a study of T cell responses to AZD1222 COVID-19 vaccine. Profiled with immunoSEQ multiplex PCR; TCRdb holds only in-frame clones, not every one. This table has about 130,000 clones, 80% to 90% appearing once. The starting material was peripheral blood, obtained on day 0 of AZD1222 vaccination. All receptors come from an adult in good health.

The chain employs TRBV7-2 and TRBJ2-1, with TRBD2 matching over 8 bases. CDR3 size: 15 residues. V lost 1 base, J lost 2 bases, and 1 base stayed unmatched. Germline lookup yields CDR1 SGHTA and CDR2 FQGNSA. This CDR3 is CASSLERGTYNEQFF. CDR3 nucleotide sequence: TGTGCCAGCAGCTTAGAGCGGGGGACCTACAATGAGCAGTTCTTC.

This rearrangement joins TRBV27 to TRBJ2-7; D may be TRBD1 (5 bases). V shed 2 bases and J shed 0 bases, with 11 bases lying between them. Per the germline V gene, CDR1 is MNHEY and CDR2 is SMNVEV (reference sequence). The CDR3 length is 15 residues. CDR3 residues: CASSLLGQGSYEQYF. CDR3 coding DNA: TGTGCCAGCAGTTTACTGGGCCAGGGCTCCTACGAGCAGTACTTC.

The V call is TRBV9, the J call TRBJ1-2; tentative D call: TRBD1 (6 bases). CDR1 and CDR2 from the germline V gene are SGDLS and YYNGEE. V was trimmed by 4 bases and J by 8 bases, leaving 18 bases between them. The CDR3 loop spans 14 amino acids. CDR3 bases: TGTGCCAGCAGCCCAGGGGTGGCAGAGCGCGGCTACACCTTC. It codes for CASSPGVAERGYTF.

This clone appeared a few times. This chain uses TRBV9 with TRBJ2-2; 7 positions match TRBD1. This CDR3 has 16 amino acids. The J segment lost 0 bases and the V segment lost 0 bases, leaving 2 bases of the junction unmatched. Germline lookup yields CDR1 SGDLS and CDR2 YYNGEE. The CDR3 loop reads CASSVVTGANTGELFF. The CDR3 DNA reads TGTGCCAGCAGCGTAGTCACAGGGGCGAACACCGGGGAGCTGTTTTTT.

The chain combines TRBV5-1 with TRBJ1-1; possible D gene TRBD1, 6 bases. V lost 5 bases and J lost 3, with 11 bases in between. The CDR3 covers 13 residues. From germline, CDR1 is SGHRS and CDR2 YFSETQ. The CDR3 is CASSRHRDTEAFF. CDR3 bases: TGCGCCAGCAGTCGTCACAGGGACACTGAAGCTTTCTTT.

This chain joins TRBV6-5 and TRBJ2-7; either TRBD1 or TRBD2 may supply D (5 bases each). The CDR3 sequence is 14 residues long. Trimming stripped 5 bases from V and 2 bases from J, with 13 bases between. Germline assignment: CDR1 MNHEY and CDR2 SVGAGI. This chain's CDR3 is CASSPSREPYEQYF. In nucleotides, the CDR3 is TGTGCCAGCAGTCCCTCCAGGGAGCCCTACGAGCAGTACTTC.

This chain joins TRBV5-1 and TRBJ2-7, with D perhaps being TRBD1 or TRBD2 (6 bases each). V was pared by 4 bases and J by 2 bases, with 13 bases between. There are 14 residues in the CDR3. CDR1 and CDR2 (germline): SGHRS, YFSETQ. In DNA form, the CDR3 reads TGCGCCAGCAGCCCTGGGGGGCGGCCCTACGAGCAGTACTTC. Amino acid sequence: CASSPGGRPYEQYF. Full variable domain (outside the CDR3, taken from reference TRBV5-1 and TRBJ2-7): KAGVTQTPRYLIKTRGQQVTLSCSPISGHRSVSWYQQTPGQGLQFLFEYFSETQRNKGNFPGRFSGRQFSNSRSEMNVSTLELGDSALYLCASSPGGRPYEQYFGPGTRLTVT.